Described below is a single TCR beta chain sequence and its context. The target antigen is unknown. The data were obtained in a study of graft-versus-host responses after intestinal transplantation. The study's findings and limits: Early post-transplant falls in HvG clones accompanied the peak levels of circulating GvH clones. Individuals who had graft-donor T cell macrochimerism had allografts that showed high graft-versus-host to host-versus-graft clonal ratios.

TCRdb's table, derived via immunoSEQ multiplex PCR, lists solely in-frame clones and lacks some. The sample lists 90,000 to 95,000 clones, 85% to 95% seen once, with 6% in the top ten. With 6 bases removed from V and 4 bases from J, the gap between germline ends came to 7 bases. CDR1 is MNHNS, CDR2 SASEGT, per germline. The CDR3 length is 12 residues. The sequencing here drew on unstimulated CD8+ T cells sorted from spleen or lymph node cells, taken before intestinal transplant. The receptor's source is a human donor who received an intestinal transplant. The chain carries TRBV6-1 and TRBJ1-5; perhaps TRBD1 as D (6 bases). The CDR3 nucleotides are TGTGCCAGCAGACAGGGTAATCAGCCCCAGCATTTT. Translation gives CASRQGNQPQHF.